This T cell receptor (beta chain) originates from a study of blood T cell repertoires in COVID-19 (dated by TCRdb to 2020 to 2021). For context, the study as a whole: Samples from collaborators originated in the United States, Italy and Spain and spanned both the acute and convalescent phases of COVID-19. Samples came from the ongoing ImmuneRACE study (first 160 participants) plus 1,254 subjects from 6 global collaborators. Where available, HLA class I and class II types were obtained from metadata supplied by the sample provider rather than from assay-based typing. Nearly every sample came with metadata listing a de-identified subject ID, COVID-19 status, age in years and sex. The material from the prospective study consisted of cDNA or gDNA derived from T cells, B-cell-depleted T cells, or PBMCs. The repertoires were released in a freely available public database intended as a resource for research on the immune response to SARS-CoV-2. Deeply sampled blood TCRbeta repertoires from subjects exposed to, actively infected with, or recovered from COVID-19 were included in the dataset. The study at large found these results: Clinical and demographic metadata were provided uncurated, with the amount varying by source and participant.

The immunoSEQ Assay, a bias-controlled multiplex PCR, was used to amplify TCRbeta CDR3 regions from genomic DNA. On the authors' methods: The number of nucleated cells in each sample was estimated from the amplification of reference gene primers within the assay. Sequence reads were collapsed and filtered to measure the absolute abundance of every unique TCRbeta CDR3 rearrangement. Productive Simpson clonality was computed per sample as the square root of Simpson's diversity index over productive rearrangements. TCRdb retrieved this table from immuneACCESS and kept in-frame rearrangements only. Not all clones are present; in checked studies, unresolved V genes account for under half, and no reason is known for the remainder. D and trimming come from the DNA, and the V and J calls and clone size come from that table. Within this sample are over 85,000 clones, with about 75% of them counted one time only. In total, the top ten clones hold around 16% of the sample.

Points on this clone: What this receptor recognizes is not known. No per-base quality is available; no much larger clone lies one base away.

Collaborating institutions collected whole blood in K2EDTA tubes following their own protocols. For TCRbeta analysis, collaborators shipped samples in one of three forms: frozen whole blood, isolated PBMCs, or DNA extracted from either of those sample types. The TCR comes from a woman older than 75 with active or convalescent COVID-19. The sample comprised peripheral blood.

The bases are TGTGCCAGCAGCGGGCTGCGGGAGCCGTCGAGAAAACTGTTTTTT. This sequence encodes CASSGLREPSRKLFF. This chain is built from TRBV7-9 and TRBJ1-4; no confident D gene assignment can be made. The CDR3 measures 15 amino acids from cysteine to phenylalanine. Only CDR3 DNA is held: 45 bases, read in frame from base 1. Cut back by 5 bases and 10 bases, the V and J ends lie 20 bases apart. CDR1 and CDR2, per the germline V gene (reference sequence), are SEHNR and FQNEAQ. Outside the CDR3, residues come from the reference TRBV7-9 and TRBJ1-4 proteins, so the full variable domain is: DTGVSQNPRHKITKRGQNVTFRCDPISEHNRLYWYRQTLGQGPEFLTYFQNEAQLEKSRLLSDRFSAERPKGSFSTLEIQRTEQGDSAMYLCASSGLREPSRKLFFGSGTQLSVL.